Following are 16 T cell receptor beta chains from one sample sequenced in a study of CD8 T cells in ankylosing spondylitis. Study observations and caveats: What seemed typical of ankylosing spondylitis blood was a TCR beta motif built from about 8 highly homologous variants.

The antigens these receptors bind are not known. One entry per CDR3 protein results from TCRdb running MiXCR on the 5' RACE reads. This table has some 840,000 distinct CDR3 sequences, about 10% appearing once. Sequencing was done on a sample of blood, either unsorted or a sorted T cell fraction (not recorded which). The receptors derive from a male donor with ankylosing spondylitis.

This clonotype came up a few times. The rearrangement links TRBV20-1 to TRBJ2-7; 8 bases match TRBD1. V lost 7 bases to trimming and J lost 3 bases; unmatched junction nucleotides: 8. This CDR3 region has 13 residues. CDR1 is DFQATT, CDR2 SNEGSKA, per germline (reference sequence). This CDR3 is CSVQDRGSYEQYF. CDR3 bases: TGCAGTGTTCAAGACAGGGGAAGCTACGAGCAGTACTTC.

V and J are TRBV7-2 and TRBJ2-3, with TRBD2 identical over 7 bases. V gave up 4 bases and J gave up 1 base; unmatched junction bases: 11. CDR1 is SGHTA, CDR2 FQGNSA, per germline. The CDR3 spans 17 residues. CDR3 coding DNA: TGTGCCAGCAGCTCGCAGGCAGGGCTAGCGGGCACAGATACGCAGTATTTT. Residues: CASSSQAGLAGTDTQYF.

This clonotype was counted at least ten times. The chain recombines TRBV28 with TRBJ1-6; 9 bases align to TRBD1. This CDR3 is 16 amino acids long. Trimming removed 6 bases from V and 6 bases from J; junction bases left unmatched: 9. Germline lookup yields CDR1 MDHEN and CDR2 SYDVKM. CDR3 region: CASSIAGTGINSPLHF. Here the CDR3 DNA reads TGTGCCAGCAGCATCGCCGGGACAGGGATTAATTCACCCCTCCACTTT.

This clonotype was seen more than once but under ten times. This rearrangement joins TRBV4-2 to TRBJ2-7; perhaps TRBD2 as D (7 bases). CDR3 length: 15 amino acids. Deletions cut 3 bases from V and 5 bases from J, with 17 bases between. Looked up from germline, CDR1 is LGHNA and CDR2 is YNFKEQ. The chain's CDR3 is CASSQASGPGDEQYF. CDR3 nucleotides: TGTGCCAGCAGCCAGGCTAGCGGCCCAGGGGACGAGCAGTACTTC.

This clonotype was picked up a small number of times. The chain is built from TRBV4-3 and TRBJ1-1, with no clear D. Germline assignment: CDR1 LGHNA and CDR2 YSLEER. Trimming took off 6 bases at V and 1 base at J, with 15 bases between the two ends. This CDR3 is 15 amino acids long. CDR3 sequence: CASRREQIENTEAFF. The CDR3 nucleotides read TGCGCCAGCAGAAGGGAGCAGATAGAGAACACTGAAGCTTTCTTT.

This clonotype was recorded a few times. CDR3 nucleotide sequence: TGTGCCTGGAGTGTACAGGGAGTGACTGAAGCTTTCTTT. Translated: CAWSVQGVTEAFF. The chain uses TRBV30 and TRBJ1-1, with a possible D match to TRBD1 (6 bases). V lost 0 bases to trimming and J lost 5 bases, with 10 bases between them. The CDR3 runs to 13 residues. Germline V lookup: CDR1 GTSNPN, CDR2 SVGIG (reference sequence).

The table lists this clonotype with a few counts. CDR3 sequence (DNA): TGCAGCGGGGGAGAAAATCAGCCCCAGCATTTT. Amino acid sequence: CSGGENQPQHF. This chain uses TRBV29-1 with TRBJ1-5; the D is unclear. The CDR3 consists of 11 residues. CDR1 and CDR2 from the germline V gene are SQVTM and ANQGSEA. Trimming took off 7 bases at V and 4 bases at J, with 8 bases between the two ends.

This clonotype was picked up a small number of times. The chain couples TRBV5-1 to TRBJ2-5; maybe TRBD1 (5 bases). Looked up from germline, CDR1 is SGHRS and CDR2 is YFSETQ. CDR3 length: 13 residues. V was clipped by 5 bases and J by 4 bases, with 12 bases between them. The CDR3 loop reads CASRGQGGETQYF. The CDR3 nucleotides read TGCGCCAGCAGGGGCCAGGGTGGAGAGACCCAGTACTTC. Variable domain in full (rest from reference TRBV5-1 and TRBJ2-5): KAGVTQTPRYLIKTRGQQVTLSCSPISGHRSVSWYQQTPGQGLQFLFEYFSETQRNKGNFPGRFSGRQFSNSRSEMNVSTLELGDSALYLCASRGQGGETQYFGPGTRLLVL.

This clonotype was observed a few times. V usage is TRBV6-1 and J usage is TRBJ2-1, with 9 bases matching TRBD2. The CDR3 has 16 amino acids. Per germline, CDR1 MNHNS and CDR2 SASEGT. Unmatched junction bases numbered 14, after V lost 5 bases and J lost 9 bases. The CDR3 DNA follows: TGTGCCAGCAGTAAACCTAGCGGGATAGTTTCGGGTGAGCAGTTCTTC. This encodes CASSKPSGIVSGEQFF.

This clonotype was seen a few times. V usage is TRBV29-1 and J usage is TRBJ1-1; 9 bases align to TRBD1. The CDR3 runs 14 residues. J gave up 5 bases and V 4 bases, and 8 bases lay outside the gene matches. Per germline, CDR1 SQVTM and CDR2 ANQGSEA. The CDR3 here is CSVVTGGLATEAFF. CDR3 sequence (DNA): TGCAGCGTTGTCACAGGGGGCCTAGCGACTGAAGCTTTCTTT.

The V gene is TRBV20-1, the J gene TRBJ2-7; no reliable D call. Germline V gives CDR1 DFQATT, CDR2 SNEGSKA (reference sequence). This CDR3 is 12 amino acids long. V lost 2 bases and J lost 6, with 11 bases in between. The CDR3 spells CSARFPAPEQYF. DNA for the CDR3: TGCAGTGCTAGATTCCCCGCGCCCGAGCAGTACTTC.

This clonotype showed up just a few times. This chain connects TRBV5-4 to TRBJ2-3; 11 bases map to TRBD2. Germline assignment: CDR1 SGHNT and CDR2 YYREEE (reference sequence). Trimming removed 4 bases from V and 3 bases from J; junction bases left unmatched: 4. The CDR3 has 15 residues. The CDR3 nucleotides are TGTGCCAGCAGCCCTAGCGGGAGGTGGACAGATACGCAGTATTTT. Its protein product is CASSPSGRWTDTQYF.

The rearrangement links TRBV5-1 to TRBJ2-5, with 7 bases that match TRBD1. Trimming removed 3 bases from V and 6 bases from J; junction bases left unmatched: 5. The CDR3 covers 13 residues. Germline V lookup: CDR1 SGHRS, CDR2 YFSETQ. CDR3 in amino acids: CASSSTGVKTQYF. The DNA for the CDR3 is TGCGCCAGCAGCTCCACAGGGGTAAAGACCCAGTACTTC.

This clonotype occurred a few times. The chain is built from TRBV20-1 and TRBJ2-3; 15 nucleotides match TRBD2. Germline CDR1 and CDR2: DFQATT and SNEGSKA (reference sequence). The CDR3 runs to 18 residues. V was pared by 0 bases and J by 1 base, with 5 bases of the junction left unmatched. CDR3 protein: CSARDRTSGRAGTDTQYF. In nucleotides, the CDR3 is TGCAGTGCTAGAGACCGGACTAGCGGGAGGGCCGGCACAGATACGCAGTATTTT.

The table lists this clonotype with a few counts. The chain uses TRBV15 and TRBJ1-6; D not certain. Germline V CDR1 and CDR2: LNHNV, YYDKDF (reference sequence). V was shortened by 0 bases and J by 6 bases, with 12 bases between the two germline ends. The CDR3 is 16 amino acids. Written as DNA, the CDR3 is TGTGCCACCAGCAGAGATCGGTGGCGGGGTAATTCACCCCTCCACTTT. This codes for CATSRDRWRGNSPLHF.

For the CDR3, the DNA is TGCAGTGCTTTGGACGGCAACACCGGGGAGCTGTTTTTT. It yields the protein CSALDGNTGELFF. The chain has TRBV20-1 and TRBJ2-2; D remains ambiguous. Deletions cut 5 bases from V and 2 bases from J, with 9 bases between. The CDR3 contains 13 residues. Looked up from germline, CDR1 is DFQATT and CDR2 is SNEGSKA (reference sequence).